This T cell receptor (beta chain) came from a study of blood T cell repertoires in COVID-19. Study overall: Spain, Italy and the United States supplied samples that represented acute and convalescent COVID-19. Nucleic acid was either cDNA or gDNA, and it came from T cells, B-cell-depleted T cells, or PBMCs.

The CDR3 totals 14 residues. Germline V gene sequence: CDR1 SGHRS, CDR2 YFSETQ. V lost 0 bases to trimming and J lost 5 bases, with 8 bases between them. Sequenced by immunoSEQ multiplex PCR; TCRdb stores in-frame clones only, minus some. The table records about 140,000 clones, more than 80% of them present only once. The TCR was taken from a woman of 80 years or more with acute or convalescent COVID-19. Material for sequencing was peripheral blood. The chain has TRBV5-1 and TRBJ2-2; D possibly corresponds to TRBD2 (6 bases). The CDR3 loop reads CASSLVGRTGELFF. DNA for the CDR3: TGCGCCAGCAGCTTGGTGGGGAGGACCGGGGAGCTGTTTTTT.